These T cell receptor beta chains were read from a single sample in a study of beta chain features in type 1 diabetes. Generated by immunoSEQ multiplex PCR, the TCRdb table keeps only in-frame clones and is missing some. The data show 130,000 or so clones, 9% to 9.5% seen once. The sequenced material came from central memory CD4+ T cells from blood. These receptor sequences come from a young man in good health. The CDR3 runs from the conserved cysteine through the conserved F or W. Fields, in order: V gene, CDR3 length, D gene, J gene, clone size, CDR3 protein, CDR3 DNA. A D gene is named only where the DNA matches it firmly. The listing skips clone size in some rows; elsewhere it reads once, few, many or a size class.

v_gene: TRBV7-2
len: 16
d_gene: .
j_gene: TRBJ2-5
abundance: .
CDR3aa: CASSGLDFPIGETQYF
CDR3nt: TGTGCCAGCAGCGGGCTGGACTTTCCGATAGGGGAGACCCAGTACTTC

v_gene: TRBV4-2
len: 15
d_gene: .
j_gene: TRBJ1-1
abundance: .
CDR3aa: CASRETGLWDTEAFF
CDR3nt: TGTGCCAGCAGAGAAACAGGGCTCTGGGACACTGAAGCTTTCTTT

v_gene: TRBV5-6
len: 13
d_gene: .
j_gene: TRBJ2-3
abundance: .
CDR3aa: CASSGRFADTQYF
CDR3nt: TGTGCCAGCAGCGGCCGTTTCGCAGATACGCAGTATTTT

v_gene: TRBV7-9
len: 13
d_gene: .
j_gene: TRBJ1-1
abundance: few
CDR3aa: CASSLQTNTEAFF
CDR3nt: TGTGCCAGCAGCTTACAGACTAACACTGAAGCTTTCTTT

v_gene: TRBV2
len: 14
d_gene: .
j_gene: TRBJ2-2
abundance: few
CDR3aa: CASNRFMNTGELFF
CDR3nt: TGTGCCAGCAATCGGTTTATGAACACCGGGGAGCTGTTTTTT

v_gene: TRBV19
len: 13
d_gene: .
j_gene: TRBJ1-5
abundance: .
CDR3aa: CASSPGRGQPQHF
CDR3nt: TGTGCCAGTAGCCCCGGCAGGGGCCAGCCCCAGCATTTT

v_gene: TRBV4-3
len: 15
d_gene: .
j_gene: TRBJ2-3
abundance: many
CDR3aa: CASSQDLGSTDTQYF
CDR3nt: TGCGCCAGCAGCCAAGATTTGGGCTCCACAGATACGCAGTATTTT

v_gene: TRBV18
len: 14
d_gene: .
j_gene: TRBJ2-1
abundance: many
CDR3aa: CASSPQAGNNEQFF
CDR3nt: TGTGCCAGCTCACCACAGGCAGGGAACAATGAGCAGTTCTTC

v_gene: TRBV12-5
len: 13
d_gene: TRBD2
j_gene: TRBJ2-3
abundance: few
CDR3aa: CASGVGGGDTQYF
CDR3nt: TGTGCTAGTGGGGTGGGCGGGGGAGATACGCAGTATTTT

v_gene: TRBV28
len: 14
d_gene: .
j_gene: TRBJ2-5
abundance: .
CDR3aa: CASSFATVQETQYF
CDR3nt: TGTGCCAGCAGTTTTGCGACAGTCCAAGAGACCCAGTACTTC

v_gene: TRBV5-1
len: 15
d_gene: .
j_gene: TRBJ2-7
abundance: few
CDR3aa: CASSRGGGNSYEQYF
CDR3nt: TGCGCCAGCAGCCGTGGGGGGGGCAACTCCTACGAGCAGTACTTC

v_gene: TRBV4-3
len: 14
d_gene: .
j_gene: TRBJ2-3
abundance: many
CDR3aa: CASSQGHAADTQYF
CDR3nt: TGCGCCAGCAGCCAAGGACATGCCGCGGATACGCAGTATTTT

v_gene: TRBV27
len: 15
d_gene: TRBD1
j_gene: TRBJ2-7
abundance: few
CDR3aa: CASSPTGTGIYEQYF
CDR3nt: TGTGCCAGCAGCCCTACCGGGACAGGGATCTACGAGCAGTACTTC

v_gene: TRBV28
len: 12
d_gene: .
j_gene: TRBJ2-4
abundance: .
CDR3aa: CAVEIAKNIQYF
CDR3nt: TGTGCCGTAGAGATAGCCAAAAACATTCAGTACTTC

v_gene: TRBV25-1
len: 15
d_gene: TRBD1
j_gene: TRBJ2-4
abundance: few
CDR3aa: CASSEKGAAKNIQYF
CDR3nt: TGTGCCAGCAGTGAAAAGGGGGCGGCCAAAAACATTCAGTACTTC

v_gene: TRBV18
len: 15
d_gene: TRBD1
j_gene: TRBJ2-2
abundance: few
CDR3aa: CASSPIGQGFGELFF
CDR3nt: TGTGCCAGCTCACCTATAGGACAGGGCTTCGGGGAGCTGTTTTTT

v_gene: TRBV4-1
len: 17
d_gene: TRBD2
j_gene: TRBJ2-7
abundance: .
CDR3aa: CASSQDPTSGGRYEQYF
CDR3nt: TGCGCCAGCAGCCAAGACCCAACTAGCGGGGGCCGCTACGAGCAGTACTTC

v_gene: TRBV7-6
len: 17
d_gene: TRBD1
j_gene: TRBJ1-6
abundance: .
CDR3aa: CASSLAGGQLRNSPLHF
CDR3nt: TGTGCCAGCAGCTTAGCTGGGGGACAGTTAAGAAATTCACCCCTCCACTTT

v_gene: TRBV4-2
len: 14
d_gene: .
j_gene: TRBJ2-5
abundance: .
CDR3aa: CASSQDWRGETQYF
CDR3nt: TGTGCCAGCAGCCAAGATTGGAGGGGCGAGACCCAGTACTTC

v_gene: TRBV2
len: 16
d_gene: TRBD1
j_gene: TRBJ2-5
abundance: few
CDR3aa: CASSMQGVEEGETQYF
CDR3nt: TGTGCCAGCAGTATGCAGGGGGTCGAGGAAGGAGAGACCCAGTACTTC

v_gene: TRBV10-3
len: 12
d_gene: .
j_gene: TRBJ1-1
abundance: .
CDR3aa: CAISSSNTEAFF
CDR3nt: TGTGCCATCAGTTCATCAAACACTGAAGCTTTCTTT

v_gene: TRBV18
len: 16
d_gene: .
j_gene: TRBJ1-2
abundance: .
CDR3aa: CASSPAGRAGANGYTF
CDR3nt: TGTGCCAGCTCACCGGCCGGGAGGGCAGGGGCTAATGGCTACACCTTC

v_gene: TRBV11-2
len: 14
d_gene: TRBD1
j_gene: TRBJ2-2
abundance: .
CDR3aa: CASSPRGRIGELFF
CDR3nt: TGTGCCAGCAGCCCCAGGGGGCGAATCGGGGAGCTGTTTTTT

v_gene: TRBV18
len: 15
d_gene: TRBD2
j_gene: TRBJ2-5
abundance: .
CDR3aa: CASSSAGATQETQYF
CDR3nt: TGTGCCAGCTCCTCGGCGGGAGCGACCCAAGAGACCCAGTACTTC

v_gene: TRBV9
len: 15
d_gene: TRBD1
j_gene: TRBJ1-2
abundance: few
CDR3aa: CASSVEGQGYYGYTF
CDR3nt: TGTGCCAGCAGCGTAGAGGGACAGGGGTACTATGGCTACACCTTC

v_gene: TRBV4-3
len: 17
d_gene: TRBD2
j_gene: TRBJ2-7
abundance: many
CDR3aa: CASSQDIPSGSNYEQYF
CDR3nt: TGCGCCAGCAGCCAAGATATTCCTAGCGGGTCCAACTACGAGCAGTACTTC

v_gene: TRBV5-1
len: 12
d_gene: .
j_gene: TRBJ1-2
abundance: .
CDR3aa: CASSPLTVGYTF
CDR3nt: TGCGCCAGCAGCCCCCTGACTGTTGGCTACACCTTC

v_gene: TRBV7-8
len: 13
d_gene: .
j_gene: TRBJ2-7
abundance: .
CDR3aa: CASSTQASYEQYF
CDR3nt: TGTGCCAGCAGCACACAGGCGTCCTACGAGCAGTACTTC

v_gene: TRBV4-1
len: 16
d_gene: .
j_gene: TRBJ1-2
abundance: few
CDR3aa: CASSNPQGRGSYGYTF
CDR3nt: TGCGCCAGCAGCAACCCCCAGGGGAGGGGCTCCTATGGCTACACCTTC

v_gene: TRBV7-2
len: 15
d_gene: TRBD2
j_gene: TRBJ2-5
abundance: few
CDR3aa: CASSPEAGGSGTQYF
CDR3nt: TGTGCCAGCAGCCCCGAAGCGGGGGGGAGCGGGACCCAGTACTTC

v_gene: TRBV7-2
len: 13
d_gene: .
j_gene: TRBJ1-2
abundance: .
CDR3aa: CASSPPGTRGYTF
CDR3nt: TGTGCCAGCAGCCCCCCTGGTACGCGGGGCTACACCTTC

v_gene: TRBV5-1
len: 12
d_gene: .
j_gene: TRBJ2-3
abundance: many
CDR3aa: CASSWATDTQYF
CDR3nt: TGCGCCAGCAGCTGGGCCACAGATACGCAGTATTTT

v_gene: TRBV19
len: 14
d_gene: TRBD1
j_gene: TRBJ1-5
abundance: .
CDR3aa: CASSQGADNQPQHF
CDR3nt: TGTGCCAGTAGCCAGGGGGCTGACAATCAGCCCCAGCATTTT

v_gene: TRBV7-2
len: 16
d_gene: TRBD2
j_gene: TRBJ2-3
abundance: few
CDR3aa: CASSRYGLAGGDTQYF
CDR3nt: TGTGCCAGCAGTCGCTATGGACTAGCGGGGGGAGATACGCAGTATTTT

v_gene: TRBV7-9
len: 18
d_gene: TRBD1
j_gene: TRBJ2-7
abundance: few
CDR3aa: CASSLALNRGMRDYEQYF
CDR3nt: TGTGCCAGCAGCTTAGCCCTAAACAGGGGAATGAGAGACTACGAGCAGTACTTC

v_gene: TRBV7-3
len: 13
d_gene: .
j_gene: TRBJ2-5
abundance: .
CDR3aa: CASSPAGSETQYF
CDR3nt: TGTGCCAGCAGCCCAGCAGGGTCCGAGACCCAGTACTTC

v_gene: TRBV27
len: 16
d_gene: TRBD1
j_gene: TRBJ2-7
abundance: few
CDR3aa: CASKPPGTGVSYEQYF
CDR3nt: TGTGCCAGCAAACCCCCCGGGACAGGGGTTTCCTACGAGCAGTACTTC

v_gene: TRBV2
len: 13
d_gene: TRBD1
j_gene: TRBJ1-4
abundance: few
CDR3aa: CASSRDSLGELFF
CDR3nt: TGTGCCAGCAGTCGGGACAGCTTAGGAGAACTGTTTTTT

v_gene: TRBV20-1
len: 11
d_gene: .
j_gene: TRBJ2-3
abundance: .
CDR3aa: CSALETDTQYF
CDR3nt: TGCAGTGCTTTAGAGACAGATACGCAGTATTTT

v_gene: TRBV7-8
len: 13
d_gene: TRBD1
j_gene: TRBJ2-7
abundance: .
CDR3aa: CASSIHRGYEQYF
CDR3nt: TGTGCCAGCAGCATACACAGGGGTTACGAGCAGTACTTC

v_gene: TRBV30
len: 16
d_gene: TRBD1
j_gene: TRBJ2-7
abundance: .
CDR3aa: CAWKLVGTGGHYEQYF
CDR3nt: TGTGCCTGGAAATTGGTTGGGACAGGGGGTCACTACGAGCAGTACTTC

v_gene: TRBV30
len: 16
d_gene: TRBD1
j_gene: TRBJ1-1
abundance: .
CDR3aa: CAWSPRDRFMNTEAFF
CDR3nt: TGTGCCTGGAGTCCCCGGGACAGATTCATGAACACTGAAGCTTTCTTT

v_gene: TRBV7-7
len: 15
d_gene: .
j_gene: TRBJ2-2
abundance: .
CDR3aa: CASSLGQSNTGELFF
CDR3nt: TGTGCCAGCAGCTTAGGACAGTCGAACACCGGGGAGCTGTTTTTT

v_gene: TRBV20-1
len: 11
d_gene: .
j_gene: TRBJ2-5
abundance: few
CDR3aa: CSARNIETQYF
CDR3nt: TGCAGTGCTAGAAACATAGAGACCCAGTACTTC

v_gene: TRBV25-1
len: 13
d_gene: .
j_gene: TRBJ1-2
abundance: few
CDR3aa: CASSVGGRYGYTF
CDR3nt: TGTGCCAGCAGTGTGGGGGGAAGGTATGGCTACACCTTC

v_gene: TRBV7-2
len: 15
d_gene: TRBD1
j_gene: TRBJ1-4
abundance: few
CDR3aa: CASSLDRVTNEKLFF
CDR3nt: TGTGCCAGCAGCCTGGACAGGGTAACTAATGAAAAACTGTTTTTT

v_gene: TRBV5-4
len: 14
d_gene: .
j_gene: TRBJ2-7
abundance: .
CDR3aa: CASSGGGLAYEQYF
CDR3nt: TGTGCCAGCAGCGGGGGCGGACTAGCCTACGAGCAGTACTTC

v_gene: TRBV28
len: 14
d_gene: .
j_gene: TRBJ2-7
abundance: few
CDR3aa: CASRPRQVAYEQYF
CDR3nt: TGTGCCAGCAGGCCAAGACAGGTCGCTTACGAGCAGTACTTC

v_gene: TRBV21-1
len: 15
d_gene: .
j_gene: TRBJ1-2
abundance: .
CDR3aa: CASSKRGTGLYGYTF
CDR3nt: TGTGCCAGCAGCAAAAGGGGGACAGGCCTCTATGGCTACACCTTC

v_gene: TRBV14
len: 14
d_gene: .
j_gene: TRBJ1-2
abundance: few
CDR3aa: CASSQDNRVKGYTF
CDR3nt: TGTGCCAGCAGCCAAGATAACAGGGTAAAAGGCTACACCTTC

v_gene: TRBV5-4
len: 15
d_gene: TRBD1
j_gene: TRBJ2-1
abundance: few
CDR3aa: CASRSGTGLGNEQFF
CDR3nt: TGTGCCAGCAGATCCGGGACAGGCCTCGGGAATGAGCAGTTCTTC

v_gene: TRBV7-9
len: 13
d_gene: .
j_gene: TRBJ1-5
abundance: few
CDR3aa: CASSLSQGQPQHF
CDR3nt: TGTGCCAGCAGCTTATCGCAGGGCCAGCCCCAGCATTTT

v_gene: TRBV5-1
len: 16
d_gene: TRBD1
j_gene: TRBJ2-2
abundance: .
CDR3aa: CASSLSGTANTGELFF
CDR3nt: TGCGCCAGCAGCCTATCCGGGACAGCGAACACCGGGGAGCTGTTTTTT